The present T cell receptor beta chain was sequenced within a study of T cell changes during pregnancy in multiple sclerosis. The V gene lost 6 bases and the J gene lost 4 bases, with 13 bases spanning the gap. Germline V gene lookup returns CDR1 MDHEN and CDR2 SYDVKM. This CDR3 has 14 amino acids. Using immunoSEQ multiplex PCR, the repertoire was profiled, and TCRdb retains in-frame clones only, with some absent. The sample shows more than 95,000 clones, roughly 92% of them seen only once. Sequenced here: peripheral blood, sampled after pregnancy. This chain joins TRBV28 and TRBJ2-1, with a tentative D call TRBD2 (5 bases). The TCR comes from a female donor with multiple sclerosis, enrolled in a pregnancy study. In DNA form, the CDR3 reads TGTGCCAGCAGGGGCGAGGGTTGGTACAATGAGCAGTTCTTC. Translated: CASRGEGWYNEQFF.